This T cell receptor (beta chain) was captured in a study of blood T cells in healthy people across ages. Healthy Caucasians from Russia aged roughly 6 to 90 served as donors. No fewer than 5.5 micrograms of total RNA were isolated from every sample. A few counts support this clonotype. Antigen: not known. For the second PCR, which ran for 7 to 11 cycles, a sample-barcoded 5' primer and a J-beta primer mix were used. The template-switch adaptor, which had 12 random nucleotides, put a tag on each cDNA molecule. TCRdb re-analysed the 5' RACE reads in MiXCR, keeping a single row per CDR3 protein. The table includes over 1,500,000 distinct CDR3 sequences, less than 50% detected once. The CDR3 covers 16 residues. CDR1 is SGHDT and CDR2 is YYEEEE in the germline V gene. V was pared by 2 bases and J by 0 bases, with 7 bases of the junction left unmatched. General study findings and limits: Age advanced and TCR beta diversity per million T cells fell, roughly linearly.

Source material: blood. V usage is TRBV5-6 and J usage is TRBJ2-7; 8 nucleotides line up with TRBD1. This sequence originates from a middle-aged woman in good health. Written as DNA, the CDR3 is TGTGCCAGCAGCTTACGCCCTGGACAGGGCTCCTACGAGCAGTACTTC. Encoded protein: CASSLRPGQGSYEQYF.